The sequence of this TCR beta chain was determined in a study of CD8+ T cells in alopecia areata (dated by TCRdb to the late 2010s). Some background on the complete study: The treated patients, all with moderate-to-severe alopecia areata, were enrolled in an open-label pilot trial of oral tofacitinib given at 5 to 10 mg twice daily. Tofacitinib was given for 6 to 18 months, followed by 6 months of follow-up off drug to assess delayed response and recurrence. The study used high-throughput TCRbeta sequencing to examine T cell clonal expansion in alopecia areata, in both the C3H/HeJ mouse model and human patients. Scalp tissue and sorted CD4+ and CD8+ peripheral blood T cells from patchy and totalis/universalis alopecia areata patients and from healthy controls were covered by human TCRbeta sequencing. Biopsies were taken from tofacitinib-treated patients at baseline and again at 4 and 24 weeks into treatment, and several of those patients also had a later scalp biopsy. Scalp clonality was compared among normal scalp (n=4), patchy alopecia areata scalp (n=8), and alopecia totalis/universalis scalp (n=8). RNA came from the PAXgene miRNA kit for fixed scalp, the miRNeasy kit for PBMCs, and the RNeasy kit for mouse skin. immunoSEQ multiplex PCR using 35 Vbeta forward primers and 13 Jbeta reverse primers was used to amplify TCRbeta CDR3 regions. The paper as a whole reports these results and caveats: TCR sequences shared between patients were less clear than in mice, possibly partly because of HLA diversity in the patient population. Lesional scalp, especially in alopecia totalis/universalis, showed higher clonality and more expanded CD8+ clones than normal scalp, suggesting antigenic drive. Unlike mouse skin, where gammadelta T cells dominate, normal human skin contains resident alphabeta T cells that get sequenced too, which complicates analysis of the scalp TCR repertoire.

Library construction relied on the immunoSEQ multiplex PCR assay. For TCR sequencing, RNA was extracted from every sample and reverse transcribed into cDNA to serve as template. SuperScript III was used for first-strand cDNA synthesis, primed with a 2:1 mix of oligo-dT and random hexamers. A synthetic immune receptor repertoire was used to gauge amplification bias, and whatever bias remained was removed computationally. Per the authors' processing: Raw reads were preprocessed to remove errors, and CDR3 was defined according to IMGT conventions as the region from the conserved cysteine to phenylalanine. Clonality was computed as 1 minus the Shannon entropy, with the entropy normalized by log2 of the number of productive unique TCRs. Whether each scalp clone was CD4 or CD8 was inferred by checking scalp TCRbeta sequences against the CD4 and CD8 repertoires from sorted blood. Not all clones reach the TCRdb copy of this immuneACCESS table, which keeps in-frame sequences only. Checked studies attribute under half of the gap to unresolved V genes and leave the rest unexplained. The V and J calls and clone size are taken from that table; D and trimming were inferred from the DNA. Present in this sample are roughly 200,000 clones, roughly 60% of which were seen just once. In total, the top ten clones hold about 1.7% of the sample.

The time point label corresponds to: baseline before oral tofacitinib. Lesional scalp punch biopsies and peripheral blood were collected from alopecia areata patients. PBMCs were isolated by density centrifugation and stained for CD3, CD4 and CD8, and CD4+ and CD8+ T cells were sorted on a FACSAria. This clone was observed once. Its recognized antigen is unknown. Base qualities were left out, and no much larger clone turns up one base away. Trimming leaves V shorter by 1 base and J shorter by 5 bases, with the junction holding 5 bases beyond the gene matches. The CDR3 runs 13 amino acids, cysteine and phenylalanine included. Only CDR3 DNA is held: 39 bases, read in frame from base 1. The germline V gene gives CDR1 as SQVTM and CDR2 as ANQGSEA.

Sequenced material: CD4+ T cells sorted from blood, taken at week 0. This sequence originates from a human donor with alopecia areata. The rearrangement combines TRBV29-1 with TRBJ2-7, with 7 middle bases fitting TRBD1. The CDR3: CSVEGQGADEQYF. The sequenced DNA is TGCAGCGTTGAAGGACAGGGTGCTGACGAGCAGTACTTC.